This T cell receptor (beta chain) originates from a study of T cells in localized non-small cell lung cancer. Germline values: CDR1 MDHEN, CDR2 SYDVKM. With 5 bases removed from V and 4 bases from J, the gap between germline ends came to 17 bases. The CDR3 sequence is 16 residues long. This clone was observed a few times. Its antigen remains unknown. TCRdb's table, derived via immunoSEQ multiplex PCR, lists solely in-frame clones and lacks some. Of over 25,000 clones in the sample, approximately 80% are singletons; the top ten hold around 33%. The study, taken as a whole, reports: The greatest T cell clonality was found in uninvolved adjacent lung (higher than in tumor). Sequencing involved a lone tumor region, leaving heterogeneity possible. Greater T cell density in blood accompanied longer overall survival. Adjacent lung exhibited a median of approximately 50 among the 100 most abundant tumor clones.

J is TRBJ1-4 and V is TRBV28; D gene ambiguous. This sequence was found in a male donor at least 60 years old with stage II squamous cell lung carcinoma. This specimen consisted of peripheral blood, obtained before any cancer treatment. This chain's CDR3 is CASSPPRFAFNEKLFF. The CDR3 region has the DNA TGTGCCAGCAGTCCTCCTCGTTTCGCGTTTAATGAAAAACTGTTTTTT.